This T cell receptor beta chain is drawn from a study of cytomegalovirus exposure and HLA in healthy donors (dated by TCRdb to about 2017). At the level of the whole study: According to an earlier analysis of a few hundred of the donors, about 190 million T cells yielded 117 million unique TCR beta sequences and approximately 300 Gb of sequence data. Donor age, sex, ethnicity and CMV serostatus were compiled alongside the repertoire data. The study combined high-throughput TCR immunosequencing, statistical association of individual TCRs with disease status, and machine learning to predict cytomegalovirus infection status. The T cell repertoires of 666 subjects were profiled by immunosequencing and related to cytomegalovirus serostatus. The study was designed to test whether signatures of past pathogen exposure could be identified by cataloging public T cell receptors. Class I and class II HLA loci were covered by the typing at four-digit resolution. The genetic ancestry cluster associated with self-reported Caucasian donors included 81% of the roughly 360 genotyped donors. In a later analysis, previously published TCR beta repertoires from 600 to 850 donors were re-analyzed and high-resolution HLA genotyping was added so that TCR occurrence patterns could be studied. In a later genetic analysis, genome-wide SNP genotypes for about 60% of the 666 donors were used, and that subset was treated as a discovery cohort. All discovery cohort repertoires had been generated using a single sequencing platform. In addition to the first cohort of about 650 subjects, a separate validation cohort of under 150 different subjects was used. Roughly 300 gigabases of sequencing data and around 80 million unique TCR sequences made up an early release that covered approximately 620 HLA-typed donors. Typing coverage differed by locus: A, B, C, DRB1 and DQB1 were typed in about 629-630 donors, DQA1 in 522, DPA1 in roughly 590, and DPB1 in 472. Across approximately 400 genotyped donors of the cohort, an average of about 200,000 unique TCR beta nucleotide sequences per donor were sequenced, and roughly a sixth of those sequences were non-productive. Four to six DR-DQ haplotypes were handled as single units for association and clustering, since linkage in the cohort was strong. The later analysis used no new phenotypic data to find candidate immune exposures, relying instead on TCR beta sequences and their occurrence across donors. An earlier analysis of about 620 of the donors applied high-throughput TCR beta sequencing to assess whether each TCR beta V gene segment acted as functional or pseudogenic. Beyond this particular receptor, the publication reports: Because counts were too low, more than 15 rarely observed V segments, including chromosome 9 orphons, were excluded from the earlier analysis of a few hundred of the donors. An earlier analysis of approximately 500 of the donors showed that most TCR beta V segments appeared in productive rearrangements either about 87% or about 30% of the time, which broadly matched IMGT annotations. Compared with the approximately 700-donor mean, donors in an Asian-associated ancestry cluster had fewer N-insertions in productive TCRs, according to a later genetic analysis. When HLA alleles, especially DR and DQ, strongly co-occurred, TCR associations were difficult to assign to individual alleles. Most TCR sequences were observed very rarely across donors, whereas some public TCRs were present in many individuals. Immune exposure information for the cohort was limited to CMV serostatus. A later analysis found that HLA-associated TCR beta chains were more clonally expanded and had lower generation probabilities than equally common non-associated chains. Some IMGT-functional V segments, including TRBV6-2 and TRBV6-3, could not be told apart with the 87-base-pair reads, so those segments were excluded. HLA typing was unavailable for some donors at each locus, so association tests used only the typed subset. This cohort had only TCR beta chains sequenced, and the lack of alpha or paired-chain data limited which features could be detected. According to a later analysis, most CMV-associated TCR beta chains appeared to be HLA-restricted, and the HLA associations seemed to be driven largely by CMV exposure. Three of the identified cytomegalovirus-associated TCR beta chains were confirmed in vitro to be specific for cytomegalovirus antigens. A further reported finding was that TCR beta sequences accurately predicted the HLA-A and HLA-B alleles for most subjects in the first cohort. According to the authors, the approach could potentially be generalized to other disease states and immunological phenotypes. The classifier was reported to diagnose cytomegalovirus status with high specificity and sensitivity in both the original cohort and the validation cohort. A later analysis reported that several top co-occurrence clusters appeared linked to parvovirus B19, influenza, CMV and Epstein-Barr virus. The sequencing pipeline was judged likely to have produced a cluster of highly shared sequence variants as a technical artifact. Linkage disequilibrium might explain the correlated functional status among segregating V segments, but an unknown experimental factor could not be excluded. In a later genetic analysis, a missense DCLRE1C variant was associated with V-gene and J-gene trimming of TCR beta chains, and the association was replicated in an independent cohort. Roughly uniform sequencing depth across donors was assumed in presence/absence analyses, although this assumption may not hold. In a later analysis, the rate of TCR association differed among HLA loci, with DRB1 alleles having the most associated TCRs and HLA-C alleles having the fewest. A later analysis associated approximately 17,000 TCR beta sequences with specific HLA alleles at a false discovery rate of 0.05. The study listed over 150 TCR beta chains as associated with cytomegalovirus.

The cohort consisted of 600 to 700 healthy bone marrow donors. All cohort members were sampled while nominally healthy, although unrecorded immune exposures were likely present. The donor tested CMV seronegative and was one of the 352 seronegative cohort members. Each donor provided a peripheral blood sample, and peripheral blood mononuclear cells were used for TCR beta sequencing. Genomic DNA extraction from the blood cell samples was performed with the Qiagen DNeasy Blood Extraction Kit. Remarks on this clone: Its target antigen remains unknown. Per-nucleotide qualities are absent, and no much larger clonotype sits a single base away.

From its cysteine to its phenylalanine, the CDR3 spans 14 amino acids. The CDR3 DNA has 42 bases and is translated from base 1. Trimming at the junction amounts to 0 bases on V and 3 bases on J, and the germline ends lie 7 bases apart. From a lookup of the germline V gene, CDR1 and CDR2 are SGHDN and FVKESK. Receptor amplification or capture employed the immunoSEQ multiplex PCR assay. A mixture of 60 forward primers for TCR Vbeta segments and 13 reverse primers for TCR Jbeta segments was used in the multiplex PCR. The CDR3 region of rearranged TCR beta genes was amplified from genomic DNA by a multiplex PCR assay. On the Illumina HiSeq System, the amplified TCR beta libraries were sequenced as 87-base-pair reads. As for the authors' bioinformatics: Across the 700 or so repertoires, a later analysis counted tens of millions of unique TCR beta chains, 9.5 million to 12 million of which were shared by at least two donors. A nearest-neighbor algorithm error-corrected the raw reads and collapsed the reads into unique sequences, merging closely related sequences to remove PCR and sequencing errors. CDR3 sequences were aligned to IMGT reference sequences to assign V, D and J gene segments. Each retained sequence needed at least a six-nucleotide match to both a V gene segment and a J gene segment. Rearrangements were called productive when the CDR3 lacked stop codons and stayed in frame with V and J; all others were non-productive. Following IMGT convention, CDR3 was defined as the stretch from the second conserved V-encoded cysteine to the conserved J-encoded phenylalanine. The earlier analysis of approximately 500 of the donors excluded sequences that lacked an unambiguous match to a single V gene segment. An earlier analysis of under 750 of the donors called V segments functional above 56.7% productive rearrangements and segregating when the between-donor standard deviation exceeded 5%. A statistical classification framework was built to diagnose cytomegalovirus status from the catalog of TCR beta chain sequences. In a later analysis, TCR nucleotide sequences were compared against IMGT/GENE-DB human TR gene sequences so that V and J genes could be assigned. Using the TCRdist pipeline, a later analysis assigned CDR3 sequences along with most-parsimonious VDJ recombination scenarios. In a later analysis, each TCR beta chain was defined by its CDR3 amino acid sequence together with its V-gene family, and reads lacking a unique V-gene family were excluded. To address suspected cross-contamination and a sequencing artifact, a later analysis removed several hundred highly shared, low-generation-probability nucleotide sequences. For each public chain, a later analysis derived a clonal expansion index from normalized ranks of inferred template counts within each repertoire. In a later analysis, generation probabilities were computed using a VDJ recombination model fitted to out-of-frame rearrangements, and the results were checked against IGoR. In a later analysis, TCR-TCR, TCR-HLA and TCR-CMV co-occurrence was scored with hypergeometric tests, and a repertoire-size bias correction was applied to TCR pairs. To estimate false discovery rates, a later analysis permuted the HLA or CMV assignments 20 times. In a later analysis, co-occurring TCRs were grouped with DBSCAN, and TCRdist sequence similarity was added when clustering was performed within HLA-allele-positive subsets. For co-occurrence clustering, repertoires with fewer than 30,000 or more than 120,000 public chains were excluded, along with five repertoires with anomalous nucleotide sharing. Here the immuneACCESS table is served through TCRdb, limited to in-frame sequences with V and J called. Missing clones are a known gap in these copies; in checked studies unresolved V genes cover under half, and the rest lacks a known reason. The V and J calls and clone size come from that table; D and trimming were worked out from the DNA. This sample has fewer than 200,000 clones in its table, and more than 70% of those were observed once. The ten largest clones represent 1.5% of the sample.

The TCR was taken from a girl between 5 and 17 years old in good health and CMV-seronegative. Material for sequencing was PBMCs. The chain couples TRBV14 to TRBJ2-3; perhaps TRBD2 is the D gene, with 5 bases matching. CDR3 region: CASSQDPGTDTQYF. The bases read TGTGCCAGCAGCCAAGATCCGGGGACAGATACGCAGTATTTT. Supplemented by the reference TRBV14 and TRBJ2-3 proteins around the CDR3, the complete variable domain is EAGVTQFPSHSVIEKGQTVTLRCDPISGHDNLYWYRRVMGKEIKFLLHFVKESKQDESGMPNNRFLAERTGGTYSTLKVQPAELEDSGVYFCASSQDPGTDTQYFGPGTRLTVL.